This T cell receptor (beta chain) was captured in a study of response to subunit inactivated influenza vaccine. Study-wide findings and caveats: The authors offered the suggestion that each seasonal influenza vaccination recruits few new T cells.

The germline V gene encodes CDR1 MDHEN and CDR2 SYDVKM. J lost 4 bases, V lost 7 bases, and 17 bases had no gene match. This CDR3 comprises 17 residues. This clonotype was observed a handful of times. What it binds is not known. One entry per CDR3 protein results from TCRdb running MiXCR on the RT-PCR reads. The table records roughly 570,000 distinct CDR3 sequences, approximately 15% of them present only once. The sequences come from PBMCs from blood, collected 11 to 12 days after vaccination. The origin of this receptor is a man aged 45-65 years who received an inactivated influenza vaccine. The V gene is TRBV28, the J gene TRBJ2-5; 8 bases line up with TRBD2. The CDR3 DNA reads TGTGCCAGCACCGTCCCGGGAGGGCCTCTTTCGTCAGAGACCCAGTACTTC. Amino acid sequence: CASTVPGGPLSSETQYF.